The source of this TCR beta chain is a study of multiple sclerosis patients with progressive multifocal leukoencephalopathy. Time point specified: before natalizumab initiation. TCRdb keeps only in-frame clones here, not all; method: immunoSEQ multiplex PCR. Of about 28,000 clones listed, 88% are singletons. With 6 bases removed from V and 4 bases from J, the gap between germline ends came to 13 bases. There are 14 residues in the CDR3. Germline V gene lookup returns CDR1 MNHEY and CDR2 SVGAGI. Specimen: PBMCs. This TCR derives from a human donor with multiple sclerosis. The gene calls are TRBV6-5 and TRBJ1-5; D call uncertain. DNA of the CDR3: TGTGCCAGCAGAGACTCCGGGCTTAATCAGCCCCAGCATTTT. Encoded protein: CASRDSGLNQPQHF.